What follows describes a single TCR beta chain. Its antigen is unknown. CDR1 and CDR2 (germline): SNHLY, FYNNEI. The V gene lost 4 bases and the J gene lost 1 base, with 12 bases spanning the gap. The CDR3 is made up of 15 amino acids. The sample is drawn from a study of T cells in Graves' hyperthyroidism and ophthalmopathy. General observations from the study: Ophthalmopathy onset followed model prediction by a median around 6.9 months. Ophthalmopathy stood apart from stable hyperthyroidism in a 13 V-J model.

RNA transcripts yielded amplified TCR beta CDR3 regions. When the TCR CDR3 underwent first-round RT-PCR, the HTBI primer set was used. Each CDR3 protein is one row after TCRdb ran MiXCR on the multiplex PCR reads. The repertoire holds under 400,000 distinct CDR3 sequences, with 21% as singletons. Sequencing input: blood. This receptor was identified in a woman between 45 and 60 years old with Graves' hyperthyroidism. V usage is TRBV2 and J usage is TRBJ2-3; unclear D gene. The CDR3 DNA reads TGTGCCAGCAGTGGAGTCCCTCGGGGCACAGATACGCAGTATTTT. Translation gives CASSGVPRGTDTQYF.